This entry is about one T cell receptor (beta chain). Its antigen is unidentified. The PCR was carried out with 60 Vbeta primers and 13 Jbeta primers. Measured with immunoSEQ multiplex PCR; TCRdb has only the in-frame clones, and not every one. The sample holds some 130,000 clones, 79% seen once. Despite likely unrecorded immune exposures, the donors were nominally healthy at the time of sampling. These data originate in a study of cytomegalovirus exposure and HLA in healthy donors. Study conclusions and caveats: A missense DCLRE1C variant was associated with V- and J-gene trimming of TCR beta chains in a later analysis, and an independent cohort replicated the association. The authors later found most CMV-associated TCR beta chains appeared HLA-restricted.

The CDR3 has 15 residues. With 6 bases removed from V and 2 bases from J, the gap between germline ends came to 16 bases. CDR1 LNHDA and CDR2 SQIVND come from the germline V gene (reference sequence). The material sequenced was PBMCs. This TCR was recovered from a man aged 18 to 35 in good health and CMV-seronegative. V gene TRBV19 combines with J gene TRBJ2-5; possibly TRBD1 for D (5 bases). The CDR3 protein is CASSPWGGVQETQYF. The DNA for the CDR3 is TGTGCCAGTAGCCCCTGGGGCGGAGTACAAGAGACCCAGTACTTC.